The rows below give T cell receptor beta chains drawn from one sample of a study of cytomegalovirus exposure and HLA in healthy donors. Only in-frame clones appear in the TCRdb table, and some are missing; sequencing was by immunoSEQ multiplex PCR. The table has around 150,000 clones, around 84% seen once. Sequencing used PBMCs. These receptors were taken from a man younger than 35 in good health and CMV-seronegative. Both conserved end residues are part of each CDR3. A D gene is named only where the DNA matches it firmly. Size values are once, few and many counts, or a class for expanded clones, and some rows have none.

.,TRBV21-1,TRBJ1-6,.,TGTGCCAGCAGCACGTCCAAGCGGGGGGGGGAAGATAATTCACCCCTCCACTTT,CASSTSKRGGEDNSPLHF
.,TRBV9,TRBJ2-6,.,TGTGCCAGCAGCGTAGGAGTCTCTGGGGCCAACGTCCTGACTTTC,CASSVGVSGANVLTF
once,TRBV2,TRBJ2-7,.,TGTGCCAGCAGTGAGAGGCGGAATTACGAGCAGTACTTC,CASSERRNYEQYF
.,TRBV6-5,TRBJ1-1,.,TGTGCCAGCAGTTACTCGAGAAGCCACCAAGAAGCTTTCTTT,CASSYSRSHQEAFF
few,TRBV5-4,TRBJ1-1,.,TGTGCCAGCACCCCCCCTGGGCAGTTGAACACTGAAGCTTTCTTT,CASTPPGQLNTEAFF
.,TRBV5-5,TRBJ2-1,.,TGTGCCAGCAGCTTTACACACGATTCACACAATGAGCAGTTCTTC,CASSFTHDSHNEQFF
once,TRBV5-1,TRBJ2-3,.,TGCGCCAGCCGCCAAAGCCCCACAGATACGCAGTATTTT,CASRQSPTDTQYF
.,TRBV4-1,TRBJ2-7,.,TGCGCCAGCAGCCAAGTCGGACAGCCCTACGAGCAGTACTTC,CASSQVGQPYEQYF
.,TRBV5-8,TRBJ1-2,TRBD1,TGTGCCAGCAGCTTGACAGGGGCTAGCTATGGCTACACCTTC,CASSLTGASYGYTF
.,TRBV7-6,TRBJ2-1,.,TGTGCCAGCAGCTCACCCCACCCGGCGGGATCCCGGAACAATGAGCAGTTCTTC,CASSSPHPAGSRNNEQFF
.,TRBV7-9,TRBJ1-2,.,TGTGCCAGCAGCTTAGAGCAGGGATTCGGTGGTGGCTACACCTTC,CASSLEQGFGGGYTF
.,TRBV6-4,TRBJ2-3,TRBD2,TGTGCCAGCAGTGACGGGCGGGGGAGCACAGATACGCAGTATTTT,CASSDGRGSTDTQYF
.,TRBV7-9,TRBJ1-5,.,TGTGCCAGCAGCCGCTCCTATGGGGGGTATAGCAATCAGCCCCAGCATTTT,CASSRSYGGYSNQPQHF
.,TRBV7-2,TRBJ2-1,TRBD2,TGTGCCAGCAGCTTCGGGGTAGCGGGAGAGACCTACAATGAGCAGTTCTTC,CASSFGVAGETYNEQFF
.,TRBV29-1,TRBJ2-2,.,TGCAGCATCCCCGGGAGAACGAACACCGGGGAGCTGTTTTTT,CSIPGRTNTGELFF
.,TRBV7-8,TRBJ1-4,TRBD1,TGTGCCAGCAGCCCGACAGGGGAAAATGAAAAACTGTTTTTT,CASSPTGENEKLFF
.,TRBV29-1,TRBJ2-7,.,TGCAGCGTTGAAGGCAGGGATTCCCCCAACTACGAGCAGTACTTC,CSVEGRDSPNYEQYF
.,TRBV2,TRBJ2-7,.,TGTGCCAGCAGCGGAACCGGGACTTATGTCTACGAGCAGTACTTC,CASSGTGTYVYEQYF
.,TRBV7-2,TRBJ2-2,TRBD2,TGTGCCAGCAGCTTAAAGCGGGGGAACACCGGGGAGCTGTTTTTT,CASSLKRGNTGELFF
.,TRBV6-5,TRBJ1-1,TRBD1,TGTGCCAGCAGTTACAACAGGGGTTGGACTGAAGCTTTCTTT,CASSYNRGWTEAFF
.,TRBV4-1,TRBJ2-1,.,TGCGCCAGCAGCCAAGACCCCGGCGGGACCGGATCCTACAATGAGCAGTTCTTC,CASSQDPGGTGSYNEQFF
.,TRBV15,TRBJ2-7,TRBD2,TGTGCCACCAGCAGACTCTCTAGCGGGAGCGCCTACGAGCAGTACTTC,CATSRLSSGSAYEQYF
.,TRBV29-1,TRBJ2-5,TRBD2,TGCAGCGTCCTGGGACTAGCGGGAGGACTTGGGGAGACCCAGTACTTC,CSVLGLAGGLGETQYF
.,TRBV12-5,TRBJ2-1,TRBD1,TGTGCTAGTGGGGACCGGGACAGGGGCTATGAGCAGTTCTTC,CASGDRDRGYEQFF
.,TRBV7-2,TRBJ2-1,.,TGTGCCAGCAGCCCCCAAGGGGGGGTCAATGAGCAGTTCTTC,CASSPQGGVNEQFF
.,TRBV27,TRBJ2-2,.,TGTGCCAGCAGTTTATATGAGACGAACACCGGGGAGCTGTTTTTT,CASSLYETNTGELFF
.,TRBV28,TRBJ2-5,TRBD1,TGTGCCAGCAAAGACGGACAGGGTGGGAAGGAGACCCAGTACTTC,CASKDGQGGKETQYF
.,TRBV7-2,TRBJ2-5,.,TGTGCCAGCAGCTTAGAGGGCAGGGGTAGGACCCAGTACTTC,CASSLEGRGRTQYF
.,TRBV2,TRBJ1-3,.,TGTGCCAGCACTACTGGAAACACCATATATTTT,CASTTGNTIYF
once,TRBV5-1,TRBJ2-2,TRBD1,TGCGCCAGCAGCAGGGGACAGGGAAGCACCGGGGAGCTGTTTTTT,CASSRGQGSTGELFF
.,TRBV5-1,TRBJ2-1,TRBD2,TGCGCCAGCAGCTACCGACTAGCGGGAGGGTACAATGAGCAGTTCTTC,CASSYRLAGGYNEQFF
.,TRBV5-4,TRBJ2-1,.,TGTGCCAGCAAAGGAGCCGGGGATGAGCAGTTCTTC,CASKGAGDEQFF
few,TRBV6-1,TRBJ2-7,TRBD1,TGTGCCTGCCGGGACAGCAATTACTACGAGCAGTACTTC,CACRDSNYYEQYF
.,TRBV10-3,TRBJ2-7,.,TGTGCCACCGGAGTACAGGGCGACTCCTACGAGCAGTACTTC,CATGVQGDSYEQYF
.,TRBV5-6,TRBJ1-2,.,TGTGCCAGCAGCTTGGCCCTTTTAGCATACTATGGCTACACCTTC,CASSLALLAYYGYTF
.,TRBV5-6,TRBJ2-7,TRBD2,TGTGCCAGCAGCCTAGGACTAGCGGGGTTGTACGAGGAGCAGTACTTC,CASSLGLAGLYEEQYF
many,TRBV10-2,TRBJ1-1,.,TGCGCCAGCAGACTAGGCCCATCCAACACTGAAGCTTTCTTT,CASRLGPSNTEAFF
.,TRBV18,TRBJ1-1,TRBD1,TGTGCCAGCTCACCACCGGTAAGGGGGCAGAACACTGAAGCTTTCTTT,CASSPPVRGQNTEAFF
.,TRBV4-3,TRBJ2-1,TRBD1,TGCGCCAGCAGCCCATATTTACGGGACAGGGGCTACAATGAGCAGTTCTTC,CASSPYLRDRGYNEQFF
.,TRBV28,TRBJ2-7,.,TGTGCCAGCTGTGGGCCCGACCCAAACTACGAGCAGTACTTC,CASCGPDPNYEQYF
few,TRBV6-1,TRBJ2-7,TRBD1,TGTGCCAGCAGTGAAGAAGACGGGACAGGGGGCTACGAGCAGTACTTC,CASSEEDGTGGYEQYF
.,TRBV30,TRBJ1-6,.,TGTGCCTGGAGCCCCTATGGACAGAGAACCCCCCTCCACTTT,CAWSPYGQRTPLHF
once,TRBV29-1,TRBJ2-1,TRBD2,TGCAGCGCCGCTGGGCTAGCGGGCAATGAGCAGTTCTTC,CSAAGLAGNEQFF
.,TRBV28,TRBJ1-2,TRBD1,TGTGCCAGCACCTACAGGGGCTATGGCTACACCTTC,CASTYRGYGYTF
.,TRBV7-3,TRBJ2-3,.,TGTGCCAGCAGCGACACAGGAGCTAGCACAGATACGCAGTATTTT,CASSDTGASTDTQYF
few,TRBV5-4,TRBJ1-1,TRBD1,TGTGCCAGCAGCGGCTGGGACAGGGGTGAAGCTTTCTTT,CASSGWDRGEAFF
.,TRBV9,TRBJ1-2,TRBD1,TGTGCCAGCAGCGTAGTGGGACAGGGGGGGAACTATGGCTACACCTTC,CASSVVGQGGNYGYTF
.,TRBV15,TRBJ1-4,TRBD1,TGTGCCACCAGCAGGGCAGGGGGCTCGAATGAAAAACTGTTTTTT,CATSRAGGSNEKLFF
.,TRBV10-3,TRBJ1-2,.,TGTGCCATCAGTTCCGGACAGACTAACTATGGCTACACCTTC,CAISSGQTNYGYTF
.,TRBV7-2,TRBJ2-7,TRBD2,TGTGCCAGCAATAGCCTAGCGGGGAGGTACGAGCAGTACTTC,CASNSLAGRYEQYF
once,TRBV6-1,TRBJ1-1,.,TGTGCCAGCAGTGAAACGGTCAGCGTCGTCACTGAAGCTTTCTTT,CASSETVSVVTEAFF
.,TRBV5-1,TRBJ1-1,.,TGCGCCAGCAGCTTCGAACGGGGGGACACTGAAGCTTTCTTT,CASSFERGDTEAFF
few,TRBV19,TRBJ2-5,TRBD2,TGTGCCAGTAGCCCCTCTCTAGCGGGAGGGCCGAGAGGAGAGACCCAGTACTTC,CASSPSLAGGPRGETQYF
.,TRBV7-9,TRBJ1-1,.,TGTGCCAGCAGCTTCGCCAATAGTACTGAAGCTTTCTTT,CASSFANSTEAFF
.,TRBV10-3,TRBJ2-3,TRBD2,TGTGCCACCGGGACTAGCGGGGGGAGAACAGATACGCAGTATTTT,CATGTSGGRTDTQYF
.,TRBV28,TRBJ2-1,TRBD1,TGTGCCAGCAGTTTGTGGGACAGCAATGAGCAGTTCTTC,CASSLWDSNEQFF
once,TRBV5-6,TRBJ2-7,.,TGTGCCAGCAGCTTGGCCGGGACTGGCCCTTACGAGCAGTACTTC,CASSLAGTGPYEQYF
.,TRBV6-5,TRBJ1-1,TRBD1,TGTGCCAGCAGTTCGGACAGGGGGCGAGGGAGCACTGAAGCTTTCTTT,CASSSDRGRGSTEAFF
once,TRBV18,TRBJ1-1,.,TGTGCCAGCTCACCGTACCAGGGGACCATGAACACTGAAGCTTTCTTT,CASSPYQGTMNTEAFF
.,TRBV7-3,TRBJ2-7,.,TGTGCCAGCAGCCCCTCCCCAGGCGTCGGCTACGAGCAGTACTTC,CASSPSPGVGYEQYF